A selection of T cell receptor beta chains follows, all from one sample in a study of beta chain features in type 1 diabetes. Generated by immunoSEQ multiplex PCR, the TCRdb table keeps only in-frame clones and is missing some. The sample contains 250,000 to 300,000 clones, about 13% of which appear only once. Sequenced sample: naive CD4+ T cells from blood. The receptors were sampled from a man aged 30 to 39 with type 1 diabetes. Both conserved end residues are part of each CDR3. Each record gives: clone size, J gene, V gene, D gene, CDR3 DNA, CDR3 protein. The D gene is left open where the match is weak. The listing skips clone size in some rows; elsewhere it reads once, few, many or a size class.

clone_size: few; j_call: TRBJ1-2; v_call: TRBV4-3; d_call: TRBD1; cdr3_nt: TGCGCCAGCAGCCAAGAAGAGACAGGGGTCTATGGCTACACCTTC; cdr3_aa: CASSQEETGVYGYTF
clone_size: NA; j_call: TRBJ1-1; v_call: TRBV12-5; d_call: NA; cdr3_nt: TGTGCTAGTGCCGTAGAAAACACTGAAGCTTTCTTT; cdr3_aa: CASAVENTEAFF
clone_size: NA; j_call: TRBJ1-1; v_call: TRBV19; d_call: NA; cdr3_nt: TGTGCCAGTAGTATCAATGGGGAGGAAAACACTGAAGCTTTCTTT; cdr3_aa: CASSINGEENTEAFF
clone_size: few; j_call: TRBJ2-7; v_call: TRBV4-2; d_call: TRBD2; cdr3_nt: TGTGCCAGCAGCCAAGGAGCTAGCGGGGCCTACGAGCAGTACTTC; cdr3_aa: CASSQGASGAYEQYF
clone_size: NA; j_call: TRBJ2-5; v_call: TRBV7-3; d_call: TRBD1; cdr3_nt: TGTGCCAGCAGCCGGGCCGGGACAGGGCAAGAGACCCAGTACTTC; cdr3_aa: CASSRAGTGQETQYF
clone_size: NA; j_call: TRBJ1-1; v_call: TRBV30; d_call: TRBD1; cdr3_nt: TGTGCCTGGAAGGGACAGCCGAACACTGAAGCTTTCTTT; cdr3_aa: CAWKGQPNTEAFF
clone_size: NA; j_call: TRBJ1-5; v_call: TRBV19; d_call: NA; cdr3_nt: TGTGCCAGTAGTATATGGGGGCCTGGTCAGCCCCAGCATTTT; cdr3_aa: CASSIWGPGQPQHF
clone_size: NA; j_call: TRBJ1-5; v_call: TRBV7-2; d_call: TRBD1; cdr3_nt: TGTGCCAGCAGCTCGGGGACAGGGATCGGTCAGCCCCAGCATTTT; cdr3_aa: CASSSGTGIGQPQHF
clone_size: few; j_call: TRBJ2-4; v_call: TRBV28; d_call: NA; cdr3_nt: TGTGCCAGCAGTTCCAGGGACATTCAGTACTTC; cdr3_aa: CASSSRDIQYF
clone_size: NA; j_call: TRBJ2-5; v_call: TRBV9; d_call: TRBD2; cdr3_nt: TGTGCCAGCAGCGTAGGAGGTAGCGGGAGTACAGAGACCCAGTACTTC; cdr3_aa: CASSVGGSGSTETQYF
clone_size: NA; j_call: TRBJ2-5; v_call: TRBV7-2; d_call: NA; cdr3_nt: TGTGCCAGCAGTCCCTTACAAGAGACCCAGTACTTC; cdr3_aa: CASSPLQETQYF
clone_size: NA; j_call: TRBJ1-1; v_call: TRBV6-1; d_call: NA; cdr3_nt: TGTGCCAGCAAAACGGACAGGAACACTGAAGCTTTCTTT; cdr3_aa: CASKTDRNTEAFF
clone_size: few; j_call: TRBJ2-7; v_call: TRBV19; d_call: TRBD2; cdr3_nt: TGTGCCAGTAGCAAAAGCGGGAGTGGTTCCTACGAGCAGTACTTC; cdr3_aa: CASSKSGSGSYEQYF
clone_size: NA; j_call: TRBJ1-5; v_call: TRBV2; d_call: TRBD1; cdr3_nt: TGTGCCAGCGGACAGGGCAATCAGCCCCAGCATTTT; cdr3_aa: CASGQGNQPQHF
clone_size: NA; j_call: TRBJ2-2; v_call: TRBV18; d_call: NA; cdr3_nt: TGTGCCAGCTCCAGGATAAGCACCGGGGAGCTGTTTTTT; cdr3_aa: CASSRISTGELFF
clone_size: few; j_call: TRBJ2-1; v_call: TRBV4-3; d_call: TRBD2; cdr3_nt: TGCGCCAGCAGCCCCCCGGGGGGGAGGCAGTTCTTC; cdr3_aa: CASSPPGGRQFF
clone_size: NA; j_call: TRBJ2-1; v_call: TRBV7-2; d_call: TRBD1; cdr3_nt: TGTGCCAGCAGCTCCGCCGGGACAGCATACAATGAGCAGTTCTTC; cdr3_aa: CASSSAGTAYNEQFF
clone_size: NA; j_call: TRBJ2-3; v_call: TRBV2; d_call: NA; cdr3_nt: TGTGCCACACAATATGTGGATACGCAGTATTTT; cdr3_aa: CATQYVDTQYF
clone_size: NA; j_call: TRBJ2-7; v_call: TRBV6-6; d_call: NA; cdr3_nt: TGTGCCAGCATGGCGGCTCCCGTCTACGAGCAGTACTTC; cdr3_aa: CASMAAPVYEQYF
clone_size: few; j_call: TRBJ1-1; v_call: TRBV10-3; d_call: NA; cdr3_nt: TGTGCCATCAGAACGACAGCCACTGAAGCTTTCTTT; cdr3_aa: CAIRTTATEAFF
clone_size: NA; j_call: TRBJ1-5; v_call: TRBV6-5; d_call: NA; cdr3_nt: TGTGCCAGCAGTTACGCAGGGACTGGCAATCAGCCCCAGCATTTT; cdr3_aa: CASSYAGTGNQPQHF
clone_size: NA; j_call: TRBJ2-5; v_call: TRBV2; d_call: TRBD2; cdr3_nt: TGTGCCAGCGCGGGACTAGCAGAGACCCAGTACTTC; cdr3_aa: CASAGLAETQYF
clone_size: few; j_call: TRBJ2-1; v_call: TRBV7-3; d_call: NA; cdr3_nt: TGTGCCAGCAGCTTCCGATTGGCGCCGAGGGCCCCCAATGAGCAGTTCTTC; cdr3_aa: CASSFRLAPRAPNEQFF
clone_size: few; j_call: TRBJ2-5; v_call: TRBV7-9; d_call: TRBD1; cdr3_nt: TGTGCCAGCAGCTCCCGGACAGGGGGCGCGGAGACCCAGTACTTC; cdr3_aa: CASSSRTGGAETQYF
clone_size: NA; j_call: TRBJ2-7; v_call: TRBV27; d_call: NA; cdr3_nt: TGTGCCAGCAGGGGCGCGGGAATGGGGACCTACGAGCAGTACTTC; cdr3_aa: CASRGAGMGTYEQYF
clone_size: few; j_call: TRBJ1-2; v_call: TRBV14; d_call: NA; cdr3_nt: TGTGCCAGCAGCCCGATAACAGGGAACCGGGACTATGGCTACACCTTC; cdr3_aa: CASSPITGNRDYGYTF
clone_size: once; j_call: TRBJ2-5; v_call: TRBV28; d_call: TRBD2; cdr3_nt: TGTGCCAGCAGTTTATGGGCTAGCGGGAGCCGAGAGACCCAGTACTTC; cdr3_aa: CASSLWASGSRETQYF
clone_size: few; j_call: TRBJ2-7; v_call: TRBV5-4; d_call: NA; cdr3_nt: NA; cdr3_aa: CASSFGSGLAPYEQYF
clone_size: NA; j_call: TRBJ2-7; v_call: TRBV11-2; d_call: NA; cdr3_nt: TGTGCCAGCAGCTATCGGGACTCCAGCCCCTACGAGCAGTACTTC; cdr3_aa: CASSYRDSSPYEQYF
clone_size: NA; j_call: TRBJ2-3; v_call: TRBV7-3; d_call: NA; cdr3_nt: TGTGCCAGCAGCTTCACAGGGACAGATACGCAGTATTTT; cdr3_aa: CASSFTGTDTQYF
clone_size: few; j_call: TRBJ2-1; v_call: TRBV7-7; d_call: TRBD2; cdr3_nt: TGTGCCAGCAGCTCACTAGCGGGCCCGACCAATGAGCAGTTCTTC; cdr3_aa: CASSSLAGPTNEQFF
clone_size: few; j_call: TRBJ2-7; v_call: TRBV7-2; d_call: TRBD2; cdr3_nt: TGTGCCAGCAGCGTCCCGGGACTAGCGGGAGCGTCCAACGAGCAGTACTTC; cdr3_aa: CASSVPGLAGASNEQYF
clone_size: few; j_call: TRBJ2-3; v_call: TRBV7-3; d_call: NA; cdr3_nt: TGTGCCAGCAGCTCGCGGGGCGGGACTAGCACAGATACGCAGTATTTT; cdr3_aa: CASSSRGGTSTDTQYF
clone_size: few; j_call: TRBJ2-2; v_call: TRBV5-4; d_call: NA; cdr3_nt: TGTGCCAGCAGCTTTAGCGGTAACACCGGGGAGCTGTTTTTT; cdr3_aa: CASSFSGNTGELFF
clone_size: NA; j_call: TRBJ2-1; v_call: TRBV7-3; d_call: NA; cdr3_nt: TGTGCCAGCAGCCCCCAGGCAGTCAATGAGCAGTTCTTC; cdr3_aa: CASSPQAVNEQFF